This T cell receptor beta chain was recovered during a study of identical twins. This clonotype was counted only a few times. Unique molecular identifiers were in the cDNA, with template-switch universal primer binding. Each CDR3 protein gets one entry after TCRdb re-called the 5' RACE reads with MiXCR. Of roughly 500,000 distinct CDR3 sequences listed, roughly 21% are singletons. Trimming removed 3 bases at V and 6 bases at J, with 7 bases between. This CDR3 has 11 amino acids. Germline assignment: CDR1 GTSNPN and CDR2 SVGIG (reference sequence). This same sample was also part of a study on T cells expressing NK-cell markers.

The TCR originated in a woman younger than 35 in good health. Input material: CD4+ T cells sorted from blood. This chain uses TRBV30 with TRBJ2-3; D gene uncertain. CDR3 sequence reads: CAWRDRDTQYF. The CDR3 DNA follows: TGTGCCTGGAGGGATCGGGATACGCAGTATTTT.